Each of the 22 T cell receptor beta chains below was sequenced from the same sample in a study of T cells in Graves' hyperthyroidism and ophthalmopathy. TCR beta CDR3 regions were amplified from RNA. When the TCR CDR3 underwent first-round RT-PCR, the HTBI primer set was used. TCRdb reanalysed the multiplex PCR reads using MiXCR and keeps one entry per CDR3 protein. This sample has more than 500,000 distinct CDR3 sequences, with about 45% found just once. What was sequenced was peripheral blood or thyroid tissue (not recorded which). The receptors originated from an adult woman with Graves' disease, either hyperthyroidism or ophthalmopathy (not recorded which).

The rearrangement uses TRBV7-2 and TRBJ1-5, with a tentative D call TRBD1 (5 bases). The CDR3 consists of 17 residues. Germline values: CDR1 SGHTA, CDR2 FQGNSA. Deletions cut 3 bases from V and 0 bases from J, with 15 bases between. DNA for the CDR3: TGTGCCAGCAGCTTCTACGGACACGGTGATAGCAATCAGCCCCAGCATTTT. Protein: CASSFYGHGDSNQPQHF.

The chain employs TRBV2 and TRBJ1-1, with 7 bases fitting TRBD1. The CDR3 covers 13 residues. Germline lookup yields CDR1 SNHLY and CDR2 FYNNEI. V lost 6 bases, J lost 5 bases, and 6 bases stayed unmatched. CDR3 in DNA: TGTGCCAGCAGCGACAGGGAAGAGACTGAAGCTTTCTTT. Its translation is CASSDREETEAFF.

V usage is TRBV20-1 and J usage is TRBJ1-5; D is unresolved. This CDR3 comprises 13 residues. Between the trimmed V and J ends, which lost 1 base and 3 bases, there was a span of 7 bases. Germline CDR1 is DFQATT and CDR2 is SNEGSKA (reference sequence). The CDR3 reads CSARGVNNQPQHF. In DNA, the CDR3 is TGCAGTGCTAGAGGGGTTAACAATCAGCCCCAGCATTTT.

A remark on this clonotype: A single base separates this from a much larger clone, so it may be a read error. The chain has TRBV20-1 and TRBJ2-7; 7 positions agree with TRBD2. The CDR3 loop spans 14 amino acids. Germline values: CDR1 DFQATT, CDR2 SNEGSKA (reference sequence). The CDR3 nucleotides are TGCAGTGCTGGAGATCCCGTGGGAGGGCAAGAGCAGTACTTC. This codes for CSAGDPVGGQEQYF.

This clonotype was seen at least ten times. The chain employs TRBV10-3 and TRBJ2-7; 11 nucleotides agree with TRBD2. Germline V gene data show CDR1 as ENHRY and CDR2 as SYGVKD. The CDR3 is made up of 13 amino acids. With 9 bases clipped from V and 4 bases from J, the junction kept 5 bases outside the gene matches. The CDR3 region has the DNA TGTGCCATGAGGACTAGCGGGTCTTACGAGCAGTACTTC. Protein product: CAMRTSGSYEQYF.

This clonotype was seen repeatedly, ten times or more. The rearrangement joins TRBV6-5 to TRBJ2-7, with 7 bases identical to TRBD1. The CDR3 runs to 15 residues. Trimming took 1 base from V and 7 from J; bases not matched to a gene: 10. Germline values: CDR1 MNHEY, CDR2 SVGAGI. The CDR3 coding sequence is TGTGCCAGCAGTTACTGGGACAGCAACTCGGGGGAGCAGTACTTC. Its protein product is CASSYWDSNSGEQYF.

The table lists this clonotype with many counts. This rearrangement joins TRBV20-1 to TRBJ1-1; D gene uncertain. CDR1 is DFQATT and CDR2 is SNEGSKA in the germline V gene (reference sequence). CDR3 length: 13 residues. The V end was cut by 5 bases, the J end by 1 base, with 11 bases between. The CDR3 loop is CSAPSVQNTEAFF. The CDR3 nucleotides are TGCAGTGCTCCCTCGGTCCAGAACACTGAAGCTTTCTTT.

V gene TRBV2 combines with J gene TRBJ1-4; 9 bases line up with TRBD1. The CDR3 runs 14 residues. Losses at the gene ends were 7 bases for V and 4 bases for J; bases not matched to a gene: 4. CDR1 is SNHLY, CDR2 FYNNEI, per germline. The CDR3 loop is CASTGTGLNEKLFF. The DNA of the CDR3 is TGTGCCAGCACTGGGACAGGGCTTAATGAAAAACTGTTTTTT. The variable domain in full, with the rest retrieved from reference TRBV2 and TRBJ1-4, is EPEVTQTPSHQVTQMGQEVILRCVPISNHLYFYWYRQILGQKVEFLVSFYNNEISEKSEIFDDQFSVERPDGSNFTLKIRSTKLEDSAMYFCASTGTGLNEKLFFGSGTQLSVL.

The chain recombines TRBV7-2 with TRBJ2-7; no clear D. Deletions cut 8 bases from V and 3 bases from J, with 8 bases between. The CDR3 loop spans 11 amino acids. Germline values: CDR1 SGHTA, CDR2 FQGNSA. CDR3 nucleotides: TGTGCCAGCGGAAATGGCTACGAGCAGTACTTC. As protein: CASGNGYEQYF.

Points on this clonotype: A much larger clone lies a single base off, so this may be a read error. CDR3 coding DNA: TGTGCCAGGAGTTTAACTACAGGGGGCCATCAGCCCCAGCATTTT. It is translated as CARSLTTGGHQPQHF. The V and J genes are TRBV12-3 or TRBV12-4 and TRBJ1-5; 9 bases align to TRBD1. This CDR3 is built from 15 residues.

The chain links TRBV18 to TRBJ1-4; D may be TRBD1 (5 bases). This CDR3 contains 14 residues. CDR1 is KGHSH and CDR2 is LQKENI in the germline V gene. V lost 2 bases and J lost 5, with 9 bases in between. CDR3 bases: TGTGCCAGCTCACCAAGAGGGGAGAATGAAAAACTGTTTTTT. Its translation: CASSPRGENEKLFF.

This clonotype was picked up many times. The DNA for the CDR3 is TGCGCCAGCAGCCAAGATCCCCCCGTAACTGAAGCTTTCTTT. This sequence encodes CASSQDPPVTEAFF. J is TRBJ1-1 and V is TRBV4-1; D gene ambiguous. Germline lookup yields CDR1 MGHRA and CDR2 YSYEKL. The germline V and J ends were trimmed by 0 bases and 5 bases, with 10 bases remaining between them. The CDR3 contains 14 residues.

At least ten counts were recorded for this clonotype. The V and J genes are TRBV7-9 and TRBJ1-5, with 8 bases that match TRBD1. V shed 0 bases, J shed 0 bases, and the junction held 13 bases outside the gene matches. Per the germline V gene, CDR1 is SEHNR and CDR2 is FQNEAQ (reference sequence). CDR3 length: 20 amino acids. As DNA, the CDR3 is TGTGCCAGCAGCTTAGCGTTCGGACAGGGTTCTCCGGGTAGCAATCAGCCCCAGCATTTT. Amino acid sequence: CASSLAFGQGSPGSNQPQHF.

J is TRBJ1-1 and V is TRBV12-3 or TRBV12-4; no clear D gene. The germline V and J ends were trimmed by 3 bases and 7 bases, with 9 bases remaining between them. The CDR3 runs 12 residues. Here the CDR3 DNA reads TGTGCCAGCAGTTTGAGTCCAAATGAAGCTTTCTTT. It is translated as CASSLSPNEAFF.

This clonotype was recorded many times. The rearrangement links TRBV7-2 to TRBJ1-5; possible D gene TRBD1, 5 bases. The CDR3 contains 14 residues. Germline CDR1 reads SGHTA; CDR2 reads FQGNSA. With 4 bases removed from V and 4 bases from J, the gap between germline ends came to 11 bases. DNA of the CDR3: TGTGCCAGCAGCTCGGACACCCGGAATCAGCCCCAGCATTTT. It is translated as CASSSDTRNQPQHF. Filled out from reference TRBV7-2 and TRBJ1-5, the complete variable domain reads GAGVSQSPSNKVTEKGKDVELRCDPISGHTALYWYRQSLGQGLEFLIYFQGNSAPDKSGLPSDRFSAERTGGSVSTLTIQRTQQEDSAVYLCASSSDTRNQPQHFGDGTRLSIL.

This clonotype showed up just a few times. The chain links TRBV2 to TRBJ2-2; TRBD1 aligns across 8 bases. V was clipped by 6 bases and J by 0 bases; unmatched bases: 3. Germline CDR1 SNHLY, CDR2 FYNNEI. The CDR3 is 15 amino acids. CDR3 bases: TGTGCCAGCAGCGAGACAGGGGCGAACACCGGGGAGCTGTTTTTT. Its protein product is CASSETGANTGELFF.

This clonotype showed up many times. The rearrangement uses TRBV4-2 and TRBJ2-7, with D uncertain. Germline lookup yields CDR1 LGHNA and CDR2 YNFKEQ. The CDR3 consists of 14 residues. V lost 4 bases to trimming and J lost 2 bases, with 12 bases between them. This CDR3 is CASSPNLEAYEQYF. The CDR3 nucleotides read TGTGCCAGCAGCCCAAACTTAGAGGCCTACGAGCAGTACTTC.

Only a few counts were recorded for this clonotype. CDR3 nucleotides: TGTGCCACCAGTTTGAACGCGTACCAAGAGACCCAGTACTTC. It encodes CATSLNAYQETQYF. The gene calls are TRBV24-1 and TRBJ2-5; D not resolved. The CDR3 totals 14 residues. Germline V gene sequence: CDR1 KGHDR, CDR2 SFDVKD. V was cut by 6 bases and J by 0 bases, with 10 bases left in between.

The chain carries TRBV5-5 and TRBJ1-5; the D is unclear. The CDR3 consists of 17 residues. Trimming removed 2 bases at V and 4 bases at J, with 19 bases between. The germline V gene encodes CDR1 SGHKS and CDR2 YYEKEE (reference sequence). The CDR3 nucleotides are TGTGCCAGCAGCTTAGGTGGGTTTGGCGATGGGAATCAGCCCCAGCATTTT. Translating gives CASSLGGFGDGNQPQHF.

This clonotype was counted a single time. A much larger clone differs from this one at a single base, so this may be a read error. The rearrangement links TRBV7-9 to TRBJ1-4; D not resolved. The germline gives CDR1 SEHNR, CDR2 FQNEAQ (reference sequence). The CDR3 has 14 residues. The CDR3 sequence: CASSQGWANEKLFF. The CDR3 DNA reads as TGCGCCAGCAGCCAAGGTTGGGCTAATGAAAAACTGTTTTTT. Supplemented by reference TRBV7-9 and TRBJ1-4, the full variable domain reads DTGVSQNPRHKITKRGQNVTFRCDPISEHNRLYWYRQTLGQGPEFLTYFQNEAQLEKSRLLSDRFSAERPKGSFSTLEIQRTEQGDSAMYLCASSQGWANEKLFFGSGTQLSVL.

The chain joins TRBV7-2 to TRBJ2-5; D is uncertain. The germline V gene has CDR1 SGHTA and CDR2 FQGNSA. This CDR3 has 14 amino acids. Trimming cost V 1 base and J 5 bases, with 11 bases left between them. The CDR3 sequence: CASSLESSLETQYF. In DNA form, the CDR3 reads TGTGCCAGCAGCTTAGAATCCTCTCTCGAGACCCAGTACTTC.

To note about this clonotype: One junction end disagrees with the germline gene, perhaps due to a read error. V is TRBV5-1 and J is TRBJ1-5, with D tentatively TRBD1 (5 bases). The CDR3 runs to 14 residues. Germline V gene lookup returns CDR1 SGHRS and CDR2 YFSETQ. The CDR3 DNA reads TGCGCCAGCGGCTTGGGTCAGGGCGATCAGCCCCAGCATTTT. This codes for CASGLGQGDQPQHF.